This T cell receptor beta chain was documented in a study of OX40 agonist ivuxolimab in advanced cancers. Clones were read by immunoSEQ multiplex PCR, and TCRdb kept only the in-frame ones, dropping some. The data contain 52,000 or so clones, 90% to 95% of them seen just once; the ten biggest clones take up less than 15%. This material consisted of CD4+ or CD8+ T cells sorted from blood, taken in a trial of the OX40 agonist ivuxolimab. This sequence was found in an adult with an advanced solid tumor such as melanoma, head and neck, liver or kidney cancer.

CDR3 sequence: CASSLSTARPDEQYF. The CDR3 DNA is TGCGCCAGCAGCCTCTCTACGGCACGGCCGGACGAGCAGTACTTC. The J gene is TRBJ2-7, the V gene TRBV5-1; no definite D call. Germline loops: CDR1 SGHRS, CDR2 YFSETQ. The length of the CDR3 is 15 residues. V lost 4 bases and J lost 5, with 19 bases in between.